The T cell receptor (beta chain) under discussion was sequenced for a study of shared clonotypes between healthy human individuals. Study-wide context: A couple of women and a few men aged 18 to 49 made up the donors.

Study results and limitations: Enrolling few donors narrowed the genetic and exposure-history diversity that was represented.

This CDR3 has 13 residues. V shed 3 bases and J shed 7 bases, with 16 bases lying between them. The germline CDR1 and CDR2 sequences are GTSNPN and SVGIG (reference sequence). Adults of Caucasian background living in Nashville, Tennessee made up all donors. Some clones are missing from TCRdb's copy, which holds only in-frame ones; the method was immunoSEQ multiplex PCR. The table shows approximately 1.5 million clones, with roughly 98% occurring only once. With regard to this clone: The antigen is not known.

This chain connects TRBV30 to TRBJ2-7; perhaps TRBD2 as D (7 bases). Sequenced: naive CD4+ T cells sorted from blood. Subset denoted: CD45RA+ positively selected. The sequence came from a man between 25 and 39 years old in good health. The CDR3 sequence: CAWSASGRGEQYF. DNA for the CDR3: TGTGCCTGGAGCGCCAGTGGGAGGGGGGAGCAGTACTTC.